The 26 T cell receptor beta chains below all came from one sample that was sequenced in a study of blood T cell repertoires in COVID-19. The table came from immunoSEQ multiplex PCR; TCRdb's copy has only in-frame clones and leaves some out. The table lists under 85,000 clones, over 80% of them singletons. Input material: peripheral blood. These receptors were obtained from a human donor in a cohort sampled during active COVID-19.

This clone has just a few counts. Different DNA sequences within this sample yield the same CDR3. The chain uses TRBV5-1 and TRBJ1-4; 10 nucleotides agree with TRBD1. The CDR3 sequence is 14 residues long. Germline-derived CDR1 and CDR2 are SGHRS and YFSETQ. With V trimmed by 4 bases and J by 7 bases, 4 bases remained unmatched. The CDR3 sequence is CASSSGQGGEKLFF. The CDR3 coding sequence is TGCGCCAGCAGCAGCGGACAGGGGGGTGAAAAACTGTTTTTT. The variable domain in full, with the rest retrieved from reference TRBV5-1 and TRBJ1-4, is KAGVTQTPRYLIKTRGQQVTLSCSPISGHRSVSWYQQTPGQGLQFLFEYFSETQRNKGNFPGRFSGRQFSNSRSEMNVSTLELGDSALYLCASSSGQGGEKLFFGSGTQLSVL.

J is TRBJ2-7 and V is TRBV11-2, with 7 positions matching TRBD1. The V and J ends lost 5 bases and 0 bases, in that order; junction bases with no gene match: 16. There are 18 residues in the CDR3. Per the germline V gene, CDR1 is SGHAT and CDR2 is FQNNGV. The CDR3 reads CASSPGHTGTASSYEQYF. CDR3 DNA: TGTGCCAGCAGCCCAGGGCATACCGGGACAGCAAGCTCCTACGAGCAGTACTTC.

This clone has just a few counts. The V call is TRBV6-6, the J call TRBJ1-2, with D maybe TRBD1 (6 bases). V shed 7 bases and J shed 3 bases, with 9 bases lying between them. The CDR3 length is 12 residues. Looked up from germline, CDR1 is MNHNY and CDR2 is SVGAGI (reference sequence). The CDR3 region has the DNA TGTGCCAGCACAACAGGGTACTATGGCTACACCTTC. Translating it yields CASTTGYYGYTF.

V gene TRBV9 combines with J gene TRBJ2-1; 8 nucleotides line up with TRBD2. Trimming took 4 bases from V and 7 from J; bases not matched to a gene: 7. Germline lookup yields CDR1 SGDLS and CDR2 YYNGEE. This CDR3 region has 14 residues. The CDR3 DNA sequence: TGTGCCAGCAGCCCTCTAGCGGGTGGTAATGAGCAGTTCTTC. Translation: CASSPLAGGNEQFF.

The chain combines TRBV2 with TRBJ1-2; 8 positions agree with TRBD1. CDR1 is SNHLY, CDR2 FYNNEI, per germline. This CDR3 contains 16 residues. V shed 4 bases and J 1 base; nucleotides not matched to a gene: 8. The CDR3 spells CASSAGTGNFNYGYTF. In DNA form, the CDR3 reads TGTGCCAGCAGTGCTGGGACAGGCAACTTTAACTATGGCTACACCTTC.

The genes are TRBV9 and TRBJ1-6, with 8 bases aligning to TRBD1. Germline-derived CDR1 and CDR2 are SGDLS and YYNGEE. This CDR3 has 17 residues. The V segment lost 3 bases and the J segment 4 bases; nucleotides outside the gene matches: 9. DNA of the CDR3: TGTGCCAGCAGCGAGGGCCAGGGGGCCCCGTATAATTCACCCCTCCACTTT. It codes for CASSEGQGAPYNSPLHF.

This chain uses TRBV5-8 with TRBJ2-7; TRBD1 is a possible D gene (5 bases). Trimming removed 4 bases at V and 2 bases at J, with 10 bases between. The CDR3 is 13 residues long. Germline V gene lookup returns CDR1 SGHTS and CDR2 YDEGEE. In nucleotides, the CDR3 is TGTGCCAGCAGCCAGACAGTTGCCTACGAGCAGTACTTC. It is translated as CASSQTVAYEQYF.

This chain connects TRBV6-1 to TRBJ1-6; TRBD1 aligns across 7 bases. The CDR3 has 16 amino acids. Unmatched junction bases numbered 13, after V lost 4 bases and J lost 10 bases. Germline V gene lookup returns CDR1 MNHNS and CDR2 SASEGT. The CDR3 nucleotides read TGTGCCAGCAGTGCTGAGGGGGCCATAAGGCGGTCACCCCTCCACTTT. As protein: CASSAEGAIRRSPLHF.

This chain joins TRBV18 and TRBJ2-3; D not certain. V lost 1 base and J 8 bases, leaving 10 bases between the germline ends. Germline loops: CDR1 KGHSH, CDR2 LQKENI. CDR3 length equals 13 residues. The CDR3: CASSPLQDVTQYF. The DNA of the CDR3 is TGTGCCAGCTCACCACTCCAGGATGTTACGCAGTATTTT.

The rearrangement uses TRBV6-2 or TRBV6-3 and TRBJ2-1; 10 nucleotides match TRBD1. Germline V gene data show CDR1 as MNHEY and CDR2 as SVGEGT. The CDR3 consists of 16 residues. The V gene end was trimmed by 1 base and the J gene end by 5 bases; junction bases not matched to a gene: 5. The CDR3 nucleotides read TGTGCCAGCAGTTACTTGACAGGGGGCCAGGACAATGAGCAGTTCTTC. Its translation: CASSYLTGGQDNEQFF.

The V call is TRBV5-5, the J call TRBJ1-5, with D maybe TRBD1 (6 bases). This CDR3 region has 14 residues. Trimming took 4 bases from V and 0 from J, leaving 8 bases between them. Germline CDR1 SGHKS, CDR2 YYEKEE (reference sequence). CDR3 nucleotide sequence: TGTGCCAGCAGCCGACAGGATAGCAATCAGCCCCAGCATTTT. Translating it yields CASSRQDSNQPQHF.

The genes are TRBV9 and TRBJ1-2; TRBD1 matches at 7 bases. V shed 2 bases and J 5 bases; nucleotides not matched to a gene: 6. The germline CDR1 and CDR2 sequences are SGDLS and YYNGEE. The CDR3 is 14 residues long. In DNA form, the CDR3 reads TGTGCCAGCAGCGTGACAGGGACGGATTATGGCTACACCTTC. Translation: CASSVTGTDYGYTF.

CDR3 region: CASKPGQGNYEQYF. The CDR3, as DNA: TGTGCCAGCAAGCCAGGACAGGGTAACTACGAGCAGTACTTC. The V call is TRBV27, the J call TRBJ2-7; TRBD1 agrees at 8 bases. With 7 bases clipped from V and 3 bases from J, the junction kept 8 bases outside the gene matches. The CDR3 runs to 14 residues. CDR1 is MNHEY, CDR2 SMNVEV, per germline (reference sequence).

This clone was recorded a few times. The chain combines TRBV28 with TRBJ1-2; D perhaps matches TRBD1 (6 bases). CDR1 MDHEN and CDR2 SYDVKM come from the germline V gene. This CDR3 has 13 residues. V was trimmed by 5 bases and J by 8 bases, leaving 15 bases between them. CDR3 sequence (DNA): TGTGCCAGCAGTAAGGACAGCCTGCGGGGCTACACCTTC. Translating it yields CASSKDSLRGYTF.

The chain links TRBV19 to TRBJ1-1, with TRBD1 as a possible D gene (5 bases). Germline lookup yields CDR1 LNHDA and CDR2 SQIVND (reference sequence). V was pared by 5 bases and J by 1 base, with 20 bases between. CDR3 size: 17 residues. In DNA form, the CDR3 reads TGTGCCAGTAGTCTTTCGACAGTCAACACCAAGAACACTGAAGCTTTCTTT. It is translated as CASSLSTVNTKNTEAFF.

The J gene is TRBJ1-1, the V gene TRBV7-9; D perhaps matches TRBD1 (6 bases). V lost 5 bases and J 0 bases, leaving 13 bases between the germline ends. CDR1 and CDR2 (germline): SEHNR, FQNEAQ (reference sequence). The CDR3 extends over 15 amino acids. The CDR3 bases are TGTGCCAGCAGCCCTCCCGGACAGTTGAACACTGAAGCTTTCTTT. Translated, it gives CASSPPGQLNTEAFF.

The chain joins TRBV2 to TRBJ1-5; 7 positions match TRBD1. The length of the CDR3 is 14 residues. The germline V gene encodes CDR1 SNHLY and CDR2 FYNNEI. The J segment lost 9 bases and the V segment lost 6 bases, leaving 11 bases of the junction unmatched. In DNA form, the CDR3 reads TGTGCCAGCAGCAGACAGGGCCAGGAGAGGCCCCAGCATTTT. Amino acid sequence: CASSRQGQERPQHF.

This clone was recorded only once. In DNA, the CDR3 is TGTGCCAGTAGTGACCTGGGAGGTCAGCCCCAGCATTTT. Its translation: CASSDLGGQPQHF. The chain recombines TRBV19 with TRBJ1-5; D unclear. The CDR3 runs to 13 residues. Trimming pared 5 bases from V and 6 bases from J, leaving 11 bases between. Germline CDR1 and CDR2: LNHDA and SQIVND (reference sequence).

This clone has just a few counts. CDR3 DNA: TGTGCCAGCAGATTGAGGGGGGGACAGGGGTTTAATGAGCAGTTCTTC. It encodes CASRLRGGQGFNEQFF. This chain uses TRBV21-1 with TRBJ2-1; the table's D call, TRBD1, has no DNA check behind it. TRBV21-1 is an annotated pseudogene. The CDR3 consists of 16 residues.

The CDR3 nucleotides read TGTGCCAGCAGCCAACCTCTAGGGGCCGGGGAGCTGTTTTTT. This codes for CASSQPLGAGELFF. The rearrangement joins TRBV4-2 to TRBJ2-2; D may be TRBD1 (5 bases). The CDR3 spans 14 residues. Germline V gene lookup returns CDR1 LGHNA and CDR2 YNFKEQ. V was pared by 2 bases and J by 6 bases, with 10 bases between.

V and J are TRBV5-4 and TRBJ2-5; tentatively, D is TRBD2 (7 bases). CDR3 size: 16 residues. V lost 5 bases and J 9 bases, leaving 26 bases between the germline ends. Per germline, CDR1 SGHNT and CDR2 YYREEE (reference sequence). This chain's CDR3 is CASRNRRGNQREAQYF. The CDR3 coding sequence is TGTGCCAGCAGGAATCGCAGGGGCAACCAACGGGAGGCCCAGTACTTC.

The J gene is TRBJ2-5, the V gene TRBV29-1; TRBD1 matches at 7 bases. J gave up 2 bases and V 4 bases, and 1 base lay outside the gene matches. The CDR3 sequence is 12 residues long. Germline lookup yields CDR1 SQVTM and CDR2 ANQGSEA. The CDR3 loop is CSVAGQQETQYF. The CDR3 bases are TGCAGCGTTGCGGGACAGCAAGAGACCCAGTACTTC.

The CDR3 sequence is CASSAHAGPYGYTF. In nucleotides, the CDR3 is TGTGCCAGCAGCGCCCATGCGGGCCCCTATGGCTACACCTTC. The chain employs TRBV7-2 and TRBJ1-2; no firm D call. The CDR3 covers 14 residues. V lost 5 bases and J 4 bases, leaving 14 bases between the germline ends. CDR1 and CDR2 from the germline V gene are SGHTA and FQGNSA.

The CDR3 DNA is TGTGCCAGCAGTTACTCGAGGCCGGCTAACTATGGCTACACCTTC. Translation gives CASSYSRPANYGYTF. The V call is TRBV6-2 or TRBV6-3, the J call TRBJ1-2; no definite D call. The CDR3 sequence is 15 residues long. Germline V gives CDR1 MNHEY, CDR2 SVGEGT. With 0 bases removed from V and 0 bases from J, the gap between germline ends came to 8 bases.

This clone was counted between two and nine times. The rearrangement links TRBV15 to TRBJ2-3, with D possibly matching TRBD1 (6 bases). Deletions cut 2 bases from V and 3 bases from J, with 12 bases between. The CDR3 runs 15 residues. Germline CDR1 is LNHNV and CDR2 is YYDKDF (reference sequence). In nucleotides, the CDR3 is TGTGCCACCAGCAGAAAATTACAGGGAACAGATACGCAGTATTTT. Translation: CATSRKLQGTDTQYF.

The rearrangement uses TRBV19 and TRBJ1-1, with 9 bases fitting TRBD1. Germline V gene lookup returns CDR1 LNHDA and CDR2 SQIVND (reference sequence). This CDR3 has 15 residues. The ends lost 5 bases at V and 3 bases at J; junction bases unmatched: 7. CDR3 sequence: CASSSLTGGDTEAFF. The DNA of the CDR3 is TGTGCCAGTAGTTCCCTGACAGGGGGGGACACTGAAGCTTTCTTT.